These 19 T cell receptor beta chains originate from one sample sequenced in a study of shared clonotypes between healthy human individuals. This table comes from immunoSEQ multiplex PCR, and its TCRdb copy is limited to in-frame clones, with some not included. The top ten hold approximately 0.067% of the sample, which has around 510,000 clones, more than 95% seen once. The sample comprised naive CD4+ T cells sorted from blood. Subset meaning: CD45RA+ positively selected. The receptors were gathered from a woman in her 30s in good health.

CDR3 bases: TGTGCCAGCAGTAGAGACAGGGCCAGCAATCAGCCCCAGCATTTT. It specifies CASSRDRASNQPQHF. This chain joins TRBV6-6 and TRBJ1-5; 7 bases line up with TRBD1. V was pared by 5 bases and J by 1 base, with 5 bases of the junction left unmatched. Germline V gives CDR1 MNHNY, CDR2 SVGAGI (reference sequence). This CDR3 is built from 15 residues.

The genes are TRBV28 and TRBJ1-3; a weak D match, TRBD1 (5 bases). CDR1 and CDR2 (germline): MDHEN, SYDVKM. Trimming cost V 5 bases and J 0 bases, with 11 bases left between them. The length of the CDR3 is 15 residues. CDR3 loop: CASSTGGTSGNTIYF. In nucleotides, the CDR3 is TGTGCCAGCAGTACCGGCGGGACCTCTGGAAACACCATATATTTT.

This chain uses TRBV20-1 with TRBJ1-1; tentative D call: TRBD1 (6 bases). Germline assignment: CDR1 DFQATT and CDR2 SNEGSKA (reference sequence). V shed 5 bases and J shed 10 bases, with 14 bases lying between them. The CDR3 extends over 11 amino acids. The CDR3 loop reads CSALTGTGAFF. The DNA for the CDR3 is TGCAGTGCTCTAACAGGGACGGGAGCTTTCTTT.

The rearrangement links TRBV6-5 to TRBJ2-1; 11 positions agree with TRBD2. V lost 5 bases, J lost 7 bases, and 7 bases stayed unmatched. Per the germline V gene, CDR1 is MNHEY and CDR2 is SVGAGI. The CDR3 totals 15 residues. As DNA, the CDR3 is TGTGCCAGCAGTGCCCCGGGACTAGCGGAAAATGAGCAGTTCTTC. As protein: CASSAPGLAENEQFF.

This chain joins TRBV2 and TRBJ2-1; D might be TRBD2 (6 bases). There are 12 residues in the CDR3. V was cut by 8 bases and J by 9 bases, with 14 bases left in between. Per germline, CDR1 SNHLY and CDR2 FYNNEI. The CDR3 DNA reads TGTGCCAGCGGAAATTGGGAGGCTGAGCAGTTCTTC. Translating gives CASGNWEAEQFF.

The rearrangement links TRBV19 to TRBJ2-7, with 10 bases that match TRBD2. Losses at the gene ends were 7 bases for V and 2 bases for J; bases not matched to a gene: 5. Germline lookup yields CDR1 LNHDA and CDR2 SQIVND (reference sequence). The CDR3 totals 14 residues. CDR3 DNA: TGTGCCAGTACGTGGACTAGCGGCCCCTACGAGCAGTACTTC. It codes for CASTWTSGPYEQYF.

This rearrangement joins TRBV5-1 to TRBJ2-3; 10 nucleotides match TRBD2. V lost 2 bases, J lost 3 bases, and 6 bases stayed unmatched. This CDR3 comprises 16 residues. The germline gives CDR1 SGHRS, CDR2 YFSETQ. CDR3 amino acids: CASSLGLAGETDTQYF. The DNA for the CDR3 is TGCGCCAGCAGCTTAGGTCTAGCGGGAGAGACAGATACGCAGTATTTT.

The V and J genes are TRBV19 and TRBJ2-7, with 9 bases that match TRBD2. Germline V lookup: CDR1 LNHDA, CDR2 SQIVND (reference sequence). Trimming at V came to 3 bases and at J to 2 bases, leaving 8 bases not matched to a gene. This CDR3 is built from 16 residues. CDR3 loop: CASSIEWAGGAYEQYF. For the CDR3, the DNA is TGTGCCAGTAGTATTGAGTGGGCGGGAGGGGCCTACGAGCAGTACTTC.

This clone was observed a single time. The chain couples TRBV18 to TRBJ2-3, with 9 positions matching TRBD1. With V trimmed by 4 bases and J by 0 bases, 8 bases remained unmatched. CDR3 length equals 17 residues. Per germline, CDR1 KGHSH and CDR2 LQKENI. CDR3 sequence: CASSRGTGTGSTDTQYF. The CDR3 nucleotides read TGTGCCAGCTCACGCGGGACCGGGACAGGGAGCACAGATACGCAGTATTTT. The full variable domain, completed using reference TRBV18 and TRBJ2-3, is NAGVMQNPRHLVRRRGQEARLRCSPMKGHSHVYWYRQLPEEGLKFMVYLQKENIIDESGMPKERFSAEFPKEGPSILRIQQVVRGDSAAYFCASSRGTGTGSTDTQYFGPGTRLTVL.

To note about this clone: This same CDR3 is encoded by further DNA sequences in the sample. The chain carries TRBV5-1 and TRBJ2-7; either TRBD1 or TRBD2 may fit D (5 bases each). The germline gives CDR1 SGHRS, CDR2 YFSETQ. The CDR3 totals 14 residues. V was shortened by 0 bases and J by 2 bases, with 9 bases between the two germline ends. The chain's CDR3 is CASSLARGPYEQYF. The CDR3 DNA sequence: TGCGCCAGCAGCTTGGCCCGGGGACCCTACGAGCAGTACTTC.

The chain carries TRBV7-2 and TRBJ2-1; D may be TRBD1 or TRBD2 (5 bases each). This CDR3 comprises 13 residues. Trimming left V 9 bases short and J 3 bases short, with 12 bases between. Looked up from germline, CDR1 is SGHTA and CDR2 is FQGNSA. CDR3 coding DNA: TGTGCCAGACCTCTTGGGGGCTACAATGAGCAGTTCTTC. Its protein is CARPLGGYNEQFF.

The rearrangement joins TRBV7-9 to TRBJ1-5; D is ambiguous. CDR1 is SEHNR, CDR2 FQNEAQ, per germline (reference sequence). The CDR3 is 14 amino acids. The V end was cut by 1 base, the J end by 6 bases, with 10 bases between. CDR3: CASSLELSGQPQHF. In DNA form, the CDR3 reads TGTGCCAGCAGCTTAGAGCTCAGCGGTCAGCCCCAGCATTTT.

As concerns this clone: Other DNA sequences in the sample encode the same CDR3. The CDR3 bases are TGCAGCGTTGAAGAAGAGACCCAGTACTTC. Translating gives CSVEEETQYF. J is TRBJ2-5 and V is TRBV29-1; D unclear. The CDR3 has 10 residues. Germline lookup yields CDR1 SQVTM and CDR2 ANQGSEA. The V end was cut by 0 bases, the J end by 4 bases, with 0 bases between.

On this clone: Its ends do not fully match the called genes, so a read error is possible. This sequence joins TRBV5-1 and TRBJ2-3, with D hard to call. Germline CDR1 reads SGHRS; CDR2 reads YFSETQ. The CDR3 length is 12 residues. CDR3 in DNA: TGCGCCAGCGGCTTGGGCTCAGATACGCAGTATTTT. Its translation: CASGLGSDTQYF.

CDR3 in amino acids: CASSISGANVLTF. CDR3 in DNA: TGTGCCAGCAGTATCTCTGGGGCCAACGTCCTGACTTTC. V and J are TRBV27 and TRBJ2-6; D unclear. The CDR3 covers 13 residues. Trimming pared 5 bases from V and 0 bases from J, leaving 2 bases between. CDR1 is MNHEY and CDR2 is SMNVEV in the germline V gene (reference sequence).

The chain recombines TRBV6-1 with TRBJ1-5; D ambiguous. The CDR3 has 13 amino acids. V lost 6 bases, J lost 5 bases, and 11 bases lay in between. Germline V CDR1 and CDR2: MNHNS, SASEGT. Here the CDR3 DNA reads TGTGCCAGCAGACGTCAGTCTGATCAGCCCCAGCATTTT. This translates into CASRRQSDQPQHF.

V usage is TRBV6-5 and J usage is TRBJ2-5; TRBD1 is a possible D gene (6 bases). The DNA end is more similar to TRBJ2-7, so the J call may be wrong. The CDR3 sequence is 12 residues long. Germline values: CDR1 MNHEY, CDR2 SVGAGI. The CDR3 is CASWDTSYEQYF. In DNA, the CDR3 is TGTGCCTCCTGGGACACCTCCTACGAGCAGTACTTC.

The chain carries TRBV27 and TRBJ2-3; D might be TRBD1 (6 bases). Germline V gene data show CDR1 as MNHEY and CDR2 as SMNVEV (reference sequence). CDR3 length: 16 residues. Trimming stripped 5 bases from V and 0 bases from J, with 15 bases between. The CDR3 region has the DNA TGTGCCAGCAGTCAACGGGACACCACTAGCACAGATACGCAGTATTTT. As protein: CASSQRDTTSTDTQYF.

The chain recombines TRBV11-2 with TRBJ1-1, with D perhaps TRBD1 (5 bases). The CDR3 consists of 13 residues. The ends were cut back, 2 bases at V and 3 bases at J, with 7 bases in the middle. The V gene's germline CDR1 is SGHAT and CDR2 FQNNGV. The CDR3 DNA follows: TGTGCCAGCAGCTTACAGGGAGACACTGAAGCTTTCTTT. Protein product: CASSLQGDTEAFF. The full variable domain, its missing parts supplied by reference TRBV11-2 and TRBJ1-1, is EAGVAQSPRYKIIEKRQSVAFWCNPISGHATLYWYQQILGQGPKLLIQFQNNGVVDDSQLPKDRFSAERLKGVDSTLKIQPAKLEDSAVYLCASSLQGDTEAFFGQGTRLTVV.